The 18 T cell receptor beta chains presented below share a single source sample, sequenced in a study of OX40 agonist ivuxolimab in advanced cancers. Clones were read by immunoSEQ multiplex PCR, and TCRdb kept only the in-frame ones, dropping some. The sample yields about 110,000 clones, less than 95% seen once. The sequenced sample was CD4+ or CD8+ T cells sorted from blood, obtained in a trial of the OX40 agonist ivuxolimab. These receptors all stem from an adult with an advanced solid tumor such as melanoma, head and neck, liver or kidney cancer.

The chain is built from TRBV6-1 and TRBJ1-3; perhaps TRBD1 as D (6 bases). The CDR3 contains 14 residues. Germline V gene lookup returns CDR1 MNHNS and CDR2 SASEGT. The ends were cut back, 6 bases at V and 4 bases at J, with 13 bases in the middle. DNA for the CDR3: TGTGCCAGCAGAAACAGGGTGGCCGGAAACACCATATATTTT. Translation gives CASRNRVAGNTIYF.

The CDR3: CASSLEGTTNEKLFF. The CDR3 region has the DNA TGCGCCAGCAGCTTGGAGGGGACTACTAATGAAAAACTGTTTTTT. The V call is TRBV5-1, the J call TRBJ1-4, with D tentatively TRBD1 (5 bases). The CDR3 spans 15 residues. Germline values: CDR1 SGHRS, CDR2 YFSETQ. Trimming stripped 0 bases from V and 2 bases from J, with 8 bases between.

This sequence joins TRBV19 and TRBJ1-5; TRBD1 matches at 10 bases. V lost 8 bases, J lost 8 bases, and 3 bases stayed unmatched. The CDR3 totals 12 residues. The V gene's germline CDR1 is LNHDA and CDR2 SQIVND (reference sequence). This CDR3 reads CASWTGGEPQHF. The CDR3 DNA follows: TGTGCCAGTTGGACAGGGGGGGAGCCCCAGCATTTT. The full variable domain, its missing parts supplied by reference TRBV19 and TRBJ1-5, is DGGITQSPKYLFRKEGQNVTLSCEQNLNHDAMYWYRQDPGQGLRLIYYSQIVNDFQKGDIAEGYSVSREKKESFPLTVTSAQKNPTAFYLCASWTGGEPQHFGDGTRLSIL.

The V call is TRBV19, the J call TRBJ1-6; D not resolved. The V and J ends lost 5 bases and 0 bases respectively, with 17 bases between them. The germline V gene has CDR1 LNHDA and CDR2 SQIVND (reference sequence). CDR3 length equals 18 residues. CDR3: CASSLVRPGSSYNSPLHF. The CDR3 DNA reads as TGTGCCAGTAGTCTGGTCCGTCCGGGCAGCTCCTATAATTCACCCCTCCACTTT.

The chain combines TRBV6-5 with TRBJ1-2; tentative D call: TRBD1 (6 bases). In germline, CDR1 is MNHEY, CDR2 SVGAGI. The germline V and J ends were trimmed by 7 bases and 5 bases, with 20 bases remaining between them. This CDR3 is 15 amino acids long. CDR3 sequence: CASKPREDREYGYTF. CDR3 DNA: TGTGCCAGCAAGCCCCGGGAGGACAGAGAATATGGCTACACCTTC.

The gene calls are TRBV11-3 and TRBJ2-1; TRBD2 matches 11 bases. The CDR3 totals 15 residues. The junction had 5 bases not matched to a gene; V was cut back by 2 bases and J by 8 bases. Germline assignment: CDR1 SGHNT and CDR2 YENEEA. CDR3 loop: CASSLYSGGADEQFF. CDR3 bases: TGTGCCAGCAGCTTATATAGCGGGGGGGCCGATGAGCAGTTCTTC.

The rearrangement links TRBV30 to TRBJ1-5; TRBD1 matches 8 bases. The V gene's germline CDR1 is GTSNPN and CDR2 SVGIG (reference sequence). This CDR3 contains 13 residues. J was trimmed by 7 bases and V by 5 bases; bases with no gene match: 7. DNA for the CDR3: TGTGCCTGGGCGGACAGGGCTGGACAGCCCCAGCATTTT. This codes for CAWADRAGQPQHF.

The CDR3 reads CASSVLWTGNNQPQHF. The CDR3 DNA sequence: TGTGCCAGTAGTGTTCTATGGACAGGGAATAATCAGCCCCAGCATTTT. V usage is TRBV19 and J usage is TRBJ1-5; TRBD1 matches at 8 bases. The CDR3 totals 16 residues. Germline CDR1 reads LNHDA; CDR2 reads SQIVND (reference sequence). The V and J ends lost 5 bases and 4 bases, in that order; junction bases with no gene match: 10.

V gene TRBV6-5 combines with J gene TRBJ2-7, with 7 bases aligning to TRBD1. Germline-derived CDR1 and CDR2 are MNHEY and SVGAGI. This CDR3 contains 14 residues. V trimming: 6 bases; J trimming: 3 bases; junction bases outside the gene matches: 8. This CDR3 reads CASRGEGGLYEQYF. DNA for the CDR3: TGTGCCAGCAGGGGGGAAGGGGGCCTCTACGAGCAGTACTTC.

The chain uses TRBV6-5 and TRBJ2-5; tentatively, D is TRBD1 or TRBD2 (5 bases each). Germline lookup yields CDR1 MNHEY and CDR2 SVGAGI. There are 11 residues in the CDR3. Trimming pared 6 bases from V and 5 bases from J, leaving 7 bases between. CDR3 nucleotide sequence: TGTGCCAGCAGGTGGGGGGAGACCCAGTACTTC. The encoded protein is CASRWGETQYF.

The chain uses TRBV6-6 and TRBJ2-5, with 8 nucleotides matching TRBD2. After removal of 3 bases from V and 5 bases from J, the junction contained 5 bases not matched to a gene. This CDR3 comprises 14 residues. The germline CDR1 and CDR2 sequences are MNHNY and SVGAGI (reference sequence). The CDR3 DNA reads TGTGCCAGCAGTTATGTGACTAGCGAGGAGACCCAGTACTTC. It is translated as CASSYVTSEETQYF.

The CDR3: CASTDGGGPADTQYF. The CDR3 bases are TGTGCCAGCACCGACGGGGGGGGGCCGGCAGATACGCAGTATTTT. J is TRBJ2-3 and V is TRBV2; 8 positions agree with TRBD2. The CDR3 contains 15 residues. With V trimmed by 7 bases and J by 4 bases, 10 bases remained unmatched. Germline V CDR1 and CDR2: SNHLY, FYNNEI.

This rearrangement joins TRBV7-2 to TRBJ2-4; 10 nucleotides align to TRBD2. CDR1 and CDR2 (germline): SGHTA, FQGNSA. CDR3 length: 17 amino acids. Trimming at V came to 0 bases and at J to 9 bases, leaving 11 bases not matched to a gene. CDR3 protein: CASSLASSGGARSIQYF. In DNA form, the CDR3 reads TGTGCCAGCAGCTTAGCGAGCAGCGGGGGGGCGAGAAGCATTCAGTACTTC. The full variable domain, completed using reference TRBV7-2 and TRBJ2-4, is GAGVSQSPSNKVTEKGKDVELRCDPISGHTALYWYRQSLGQGLEFLIYFQGNSAPDKSGLPSDRFSAERTGGSVSTLTIQRTQQEDSAVYLCASSLASSGGARSIQYFGAGTRLSVL.

Only a few counts were recorded for this clone. The rearrangement links TRBV25-1 to TRBJ1-1, with 7 bases that match TRBD1. Germline trimming cut 7 bases from V and 7 bases from J; bases unmatched to any gene: 6. This CDR3 is built from 12 residues. Germline V gives CDR1 MGHDK, CDR2 SYGVNS. CDR3 region: CASTQGVGEAFF. The CDR3 region has the DNA TGTGCCAGCACTCAGGGGGTGGGTGAAGCTTTCTTT.

The rearrangement uses TRBV5-1 and TRBJ1-4; perhaps TRBD1 as D (6 bases). V was trimmed by 4 bases and J by 8 bases, leaving 12 bases between them. Germline V gives CDR1 SGHRS, CDR2 YFSETQ. This CDR3 is built from 13 residues. Here the CDR3 reads CASSGGRGEKLFF. CDR3 DNA sequence: TGCGCCAGCAGCGGGGGAAGGGGGGAAAAACTGTTTTTT.

The genes are TRBV23-1 and TRBJ1-6; 9 bases agree with TRBD1. TRBV23-1 is sorted into the ORF group, with uncertain function. J lost 7 bases, V lost 10 bases, and 11 bases had no gene match. This CDR3 contains 15 residues. The CDR3 coding sequence is TGCGCCATCCTCCCGGGGGGACAGGGCAATTCACCCCTCCACTTT. Residues: CAILPGGQGNSPLHF.

CDR3 DNA: TGTGCCAGTAGTATAAGGTCCACTATGCGCACTGAAGCTTTCTTT. Translating gives CASSIRSTMRTEAFF. V and J are TRBV19 and TRBJ1-1; D gene unclear. The CDR3 length is 15 residues. V lost 2 bases to trimming and J lost 4 bases, with 14 bases between them. Germline CDR1 is LNHDA and CDR2 is SQIVND (reference sequence).

This chain uses TRBV2 with TRBJ1-5; the match to TRBD1 covers 9 bases. The V segment lost 7 bases and the J segment 7 bases; nucleotides outside the gene matches: 8. Germline CDR1 reads SNHLY; CDR2 reads FYNNEI. CDR3 length: 14 residues. DNA for the CDR3: TGTGCCAGCACGCGGGGACAGGGAGGGCAGCCCCAGCATTTT. Its protein product is CASTRGQGGQPQHF. Combining the CDR3 with reference TRBV2 and TRBJ1-5 gives the whole variable domain EPEVTQTPSHQVTQMGQEVILRCVPISNHLYFYWYRQILGQKVEFLVSFYNNEISEKSEIFDDQFSVERPDGSNFTLKIRSTKLEDSAMYFCASTRGQGGQPQHFGDGTRLSIL.